A selection of T cell receptor beta chains follows, all from one sample in a study of blood T cell repertoires in COVID-19. TCRdb's copy holds only in-frame clones and misses some; the assay was immunoSEQ multiplex PCR. Here the sample spans 150,000 or so clones, 80% to 90% being singletons. Specimen: peripheral blood. The receptor source for this set is a woman between 50 and 59 years old in a cohort sampled during active or convalescent COVID-19. CDR3s include the opening cysteine and the closing phenylalanine or tryptophan. The D gene is left open where the match is weak. Part of the rows lack a size; the others show once, few, many or a class for expanded clones.

j_call clone_size d_call v_call cdr3_aa cdr3_nt
TRBJ2-3 once NA TRBV19 CASSPGTSTDTQYF TGTGCCAGTAGTCCCGGGACTAGCACAGATACGCAGTATTTT
TRBJ1-4 NA NA TRBV19 CASTLGEQFGNEKLFF TGTGCCAGTACCCTCGGGGAACAGTTTGGTAATGAAAAACTGTTTTTT
TRBJ1-2 NA TRBD1 TRBV19 CASSRDRANYGYTF TGTGCCAGTAGCCGGGACAGAGCTAACTATGGCTACACCTTC
TRBJ1-5 NA NA TRBV10-3 CATSLYSNQPQHF TGTGCCACCAGTTTATATAGCAATCAGCCCCAGCATTTT
TRBJ1-2 NA NA TRBV12-1 CASSFCPFGYTF TGTGCCAGCAGCTTTTGTCCTTTTGGCTACACCTTC
TRBJ1-5 NA NA TRBV2 CASSPSGQYDQPQHF TGTGCCAGCAGTCCCTCGGGACAATACGATCAGCCCCAGCATTTT
TRBJ1-6 NA NA TRBV6-2/TRBV6-3 CASSPGNSYNSPLHF TGTGCCAGCAGTCCCGGGAACTCCTATAATTCACCCCTCCACTTT
TRBJ2-7 NA TRBD2 TRBV2 CASSEVGGEVYEQYF TGTGCCAGCAGTGAAGTGGGAGGGGAGGTCTACGAGCAGTACTTC
TRBJ2-3 NA TRBD1 TRBV30 CAWTAGGFRDTQYF TGTGCCTGGACGGCAGGGGGCTTCAGGGATACGCAGTATTTT
TRBJ2-7 NA NA TRBV4-1 CASSQDIPVSYEQYF TGCGCCAGCAGCCAAGATATTCCGGTATCCTACGAGCAGTACTTC
TRBJ1-3 NA NA TRBV6-2/TRBV6-3 CASSYSWGYTIYF TGTGCCAGCAGTTACTCGTGGGGCTACACCATATATTTT
TRBJ2-4 NA TRBD2 TRBV3-1/TRBV3-2 CASSQVGGGTILAKNIQYF TGTGCCAGCAGCCAAGTCGGCGGGGGTACCATCCTAGCCAAAAACATTCAGTACTTC
TRBJ2-3 NA NA TRBV19 CASSLARDTQYF TGTGCCAGTAGCTTAGCGCGAGATACGCAGTATTTT
TRBJ1-2 NA NA TRBV5-5 CASSLAAENYGYTF TGTGCCAGCAGCTTGGCCGCGGAGAACTATGGCTACACCTTC
TRBJ2-1 NA TRBD2 TRBV7-6 CASSPSGGAFNEQFF TGTGCCAGCAGCCCGAGCGGGGGGGCTTTCAATGAGCAGTTCTTC
TRBJ2-7 NA NA TRBV7-2 CASSLYSGASYEQYF TGTGCCAGCAGCTTATATTCAGGGGCATCCTACGAGCAGTACTTC
TRBJ1-5 NA TRBD1 TRBV6-5 CASSSGQGMGQPQHF TGTGCCAGCAGCTCCGGACAGGGAATGGGTCAGCCCCAGCATTTT
TRBJ1-2 NA TRBD1 TRBV11-2 CASSPIRQGHGYTF TGTGCCAGCAGCCCCATTAGACAGGGACATGGCTACACCTTC
TRBJ2-2 NA TRBD2 TRBV6-2/TRBV6-3 CASSGRGRLFF TGTGCCAGCAGCGGGCGGGGGAGGCTGTTTTTT
TRBJ1-2 NA NA TRBV30 CAWSSQQLYVF TGTGCCTGGAGTTCCCAACAGCTCTACGTCTTC
TRBJ2-2 NA NA TRBV19 CASSISRHTGELFF TGTGCCAGTAGTATCTCCAGGCACACCGGGGAGCTGTTTTTT
TRBJ1-2 NA TRBD1 TRBV12-3/TRBV12-4 CASSWDSNYGYTF TGTGCCAGCAGTTGGGACAGTAACTATGGCTACACCTTC
TRBJ2-1 NA NA TRBV12-5 CASGLAYNEQFF TGTGCTAGTGGTTTGGCATACAATGAGCAGTTCTTC
TRBJ1-5 NA NA TRBV7-2 CASSSIREQPQHF TGTGCCAGCAGCTCTATCAGGGAACAGCCCCAGCATTTT
TRBJ1-2 NA NA TRBV3-1/TRBV3-2 CASSHLPSNYGYTF TGTGCCAGCAGCCATCTTCCGTCTAACTATGGCTACACCTTC
TRBJ2-7 few TRBD1 TRBV6-5 CASLSGRGHNEQYF TGTGCCAGCCTAAGTGGCAGGGGGCATAACGAGCAGTACTTC
TRBJ2-1 NA TRBD1 TRBV4-3 CASSPGQEADEQFF TGCGCCAGCAGCCCGGGACAGGAAGCGGATGAGCAGTTCTTC
TRBJ2-5 NA TRBD2 TRBV5-1 CASSLNPAVTGGQETQYF TGCGCCAGCAGCTTGAACCCGGCTGTTACGGGGGGGCAAGAGACCCAGTACTTC
TRBJ2-3 NA TRBD1 TRBV2 CASSRTTGQYATDTQYF TGTGCCAGCAGTCGCACGACGGGACAGTATGCGACAGATACGCAGTATTTT
TRBJ1-2 NA NA TRBV12-3/TRBV12-4 CASSFGRLYGYTF TGTGCCAGCAGTTTTGGCAGGCTCTATGGCTACACCTTC
TRBJ1-2 NA TRBD1 TRBV7-2 CASSPQGQGAFHGYTF TGTGCCAGCAGCCCACAGGGACAGGGGGCTTTCCATGGCTACACCTTC
TRBJ2-1 NA NA TRBV10-3 CAISESGRGGVYNEQFF TGTGCCATCAGTGAGTCTGGGAGGGGGGGCGTTTATAATGAGCAGTTCTTC
TRBJ1-1 NA NA TRBV20-1 CSAEGARSAFF TGCAGTGCCGAGGGTGCCCGGTCGGCTTTCTTT
TRBJ1-2 NA NA TRBV2 CASNQRVYGYTF TGTGCCAGCAACCAGAGGGTCTATGGCTACACCTTC
TRBJ2-7 NA NA TRBV25-1 CASSESSGSYEQYF TGTGCCAGCAGTGAATCCTCAGGATCCTACGAGCAGTACTTC
TRBJ1-2 NA TRBD1 TRBV5-1 CASSFAGGYGYTF TGCGCCAGCAGCTTCGCAGGGGGCTATGGCTACACCTTC
TRBJ2-1 NA TRBD1 TRBV6-5 CASRQGNSYNEQFF TGTGCCAGCAGACAGGGGAACTCCTACAATGAGCAGTTCTTC
TRBJ2-5 NA TRBD2 TRBV6-6 CASHGGGVETQYF TGTGCCAGCCACGGCGGGGGGGTGGAGACCCAGTACTTC
TRBJ2-7 NA NA TRBV6-6 CASSYGGHSYEQYF TGTGCCAGCAGTTACGGCGGTCACTCCTACGAGCAGTACTTC
TRBJ2-1 NA TRBD1 TRBV5-1 CASSSGTGGIYEQFF TGCGCCAGCAGCTCCGGGACAGGGGGCATCTATGAGCAGTTCTTC
TRBJ2-1 NA TRBD2 TRBV2 CANLKRLAGDEQFF TGTGCCAACCTTAAGAGGCTAGCGGGGGATGAGCAGTTCTTC
TRBJ1-3 NA TRBD1 TRBV19 CASSIRQGATGNTIYF TGTGCCAGTAGTATCAGACAGGGAGCGACTGGAAACACCATATATTTT
TRBJ1-6 once TRBD1 TRBV27 CASSFEIGTENSPLHF TGTGCCAGCAGTTTTGAAATCGGGACAGAAAATTCACCCCTCCACTTT
TRBJ2-7 NA TRBD1 TRBV6-5 CASSYSGTGYEQYF TGTGCCAGCAGTTACTCAGGGACAGGGTACGAGCAGTACTTC
TRBJ1-2 NA NA TRBV6-1 CASSELVTVYGYTF TGTGCCAGCAGTGAACTGGTGACAGTCTATGGCTACACCTTC
TRBJ2-7 NA TRBD2 TRBV11-2 CASSPGGARSSYEQYF TGTGCCAGCTCTCCCGGGGGGGCCAGGAGCTCCTACGAGCAGTACTTC